This T cell receptor (beta chain) was recorded in a study of blood T cell repertoires in COVID-19. Participant age was roughly 18 to 90 years, and participants resided in approximately 24 US areas. Recovered status applied to Cohort 3 donors who had two consecutive negative PCRs. It also applied to those with clearance or with symptom resolution. Original processing notes: Scientists estimated how many nucleated cells there were by amplifying reference gene primers. The table came from immunoSEQ multiplex PCR; TCRdb's copy has only in-frame clones and leaves some out. Clone size and V and J calls were adopted from that table, with D and trimming inferred from the DNA. The sample contains 180,000 or so clones, more than 65% of which appear only once. CDR1 and CDR2 (germline): SGDLS, YYNGEE. With V trimmed by 0 bases and J by 5 bases, 2 bases remained unmatched. CDR3 size: 15 residues.

V gene TRBV9 combines with J gene TRBJ2-2; TRBD2 aligns across 9 bases. This receptor was obtained from a man between 45 and 60 years old who had recovered from COVID-19. Source material: PBMCs or T cells enriched from blood (not recorded which). In DNA, the CDR3 is TGTGCCAGCAGCGTAGCAACTAGCGGGACCGGGGAGCTGTTTTTT. This translates into CASSVATSGTGELFF.